This TCR beta chain emerged from a study of identical twins (dated by TCRdb to 2016 to 2017). For the wider study: To test whether fetal clonotypes persist, the study used deep sequencing on TCR alpha and beta repertoires from monozygotic twins, unrelated adults of various ages, and cord blood. Replicate twin experiments were performed at different times using different library preparation protocols to rule out contamination.

The investigation overall reported the following: Conclusions relied on cross-sectional statistical analysis, since the same donors could not be followed over many years. Zero-insertion analyses could be partly confounded by invariant T cells such as MAIT and iNKT, though diverse VJ usage argued against such confounding for most clonotypes. In monozygotic twins, recombination models systematically underestimated out-of-frame TCR alpha sharing, but the models matched the sharing seen between unrelated individuals. Out-of-frame TCR alpha sequences shared between twins showed an excess of low generation-probability sequences compared with coincidental sharing between unrelated individuals. A weaker excess of twin sharing was found in beta out-of-frame sequences because the signal-to-noise ratio was lowered by fewer shared sequences. Abundant cord blood beta clonotypes had fewer insertions, young adult naive repertoires showed a similar but weaker trend, and memory repertoires showed no such trend.

A distance of 14 bases separates the germline ends of V and J, which lose 5 bases and 2 bases respectively. Via the germline V gene, CDR1 is SGHAT and CDR2 FQNNGV. The CDR3 runs 15 residues from the cysteine to the phenylalanine. The read is trimmed to its CDR3 DNA, 45 bases read in frame from base 1. The library came from 5' RACE. This sample was sequenced with an Illumina HiSeq 2000. A universal primer binding site was added through template switching, and the final cDNA carried a unique molecular identifier so that TCR cDNA molecules could be counted accurately. First-strand cDNA for TCR alpha and beta chains was synthesized from specific primers in the conserved constant-segment region. To control for contamination, every cDNA library was double barcoded, receiving both a SMART-Mk sample barcode and Illumina barcodes. TruSeq adapter sequences along with Illumina sample barcodes were introduced in two successive PCR steps. Sequencing of the TCR alpha and beta cDNA libraries was done on the Illumina HiSeq platform using custom primers. In the original analysis: Raw reads were processed with MiGEC to extract unique molecular identifiers, and MiXCR was used to determine CDR3 positions. Recombination models were inferred per individual with the repgenHMM and IGoR tools using an EM algorithm. Shared clonotypes were analyzed with the tcR package in R, and sharing was normalized by the product of cloneset sizes. Out-of-frame nonproductive sequences were analyzed to study raw recombination free of thymic and clonal selection effects. In-frame beta chains were kept once TCRdb had trimmed the public reads at Q25 with fastp and called clones with MiXCR. Rows with one shared CDR3 protein collapse into an entry with the most common genes and DNA. These V and J calls are TCRdb output, not the study's own analysis. Counted in this sample were a few hundred thousand distinct CDR3 sequences; 9.5% to 15% of them appeared once. The top ten constitute about 4.1% of the sample.

In regard to this clonotype: Its antigen is unknown. No qualities accompany the bases; no much larger clone lies one base away.

Every donor was a healthy Caucasian. Three pairs of female monozygotic twins, all aged roughly 18 to 29 years, were included in the twin cohort. Miltenyi CD45RO+ enrichment and human naive T-cell isolation kits were used to isolate memory (CD45RO+) and naive T cells from PBMC. These records were also assigned to another study, of yellow fever vaccine responses in identical twins. According to the second study: The T cell response to vaccination in identical twins was reported by the authors to appear partly convergent and partly personalized. The study precisely tracked vaccine-responding T cell clones in identical twins.

This receptor was obtained from a woman younger than 30 in good health. Recombination linked TRBV11-2 to TRBJ2-3; the D segment might be TRBD1 or TRBD2, since each matches 5 bases. Sequencing was carried out using memory (CD45RO+) T cells sorted from blood. The cell subset or site label, as the study defines it: CD45RO+ enriched T cells. Here the CDR3 is given as CASSTWDGATDTQYF. The sequenced DNA is TGTGCCAGCAGCACGTGGGACGGAGCCACAGATACGCAGTATTTT.